The following is a TCR beta chain sequence with its context. Germline-derived CDR1 and CDR2 are KGHDR and SFDVKD. The CDR3 loop spans 13 amino acids. V gave up 2 bases and J gave up 8 bases, with 11 bases separating them. Sequencing used immunoSEQ v3. The method was immunoSEQ multiplex PCR; TCRdb's version includes in-frame clones alone and lacks a portion of them. The sample carries 20,000 or so clones, just over 70% recorded once. The data derive from a study of TIL therapy for anti-PD-1-resistant metastatic lung cancer. Time point here: pre-treatment sample, taken before nivolumab and TIL therapy. The starting material was blood, obtained at baseline. This TCR was sampled from a person between 25 and 79 years old with non-small cell lung cancer. The chain has TRBV24-1 and TRBJ1-2; D may be TRBD1 (5 bases). CDR3 residues: CATSDSRRDGYTF. CDR3 nucleotides: TGTGCCACCAGTGATTCTCGCAGGGACGGCTACACCTTC.